Listed below are T cell receptor beta chains from one sample, sequenced in a study of shared T cell receptors in the human thymus. Measured with immunoSEQ multiplex PCR; TCRdb has only the in-frame clones, and not every one. The sample lists about 660,000 clones; around 87% were seen once. These data also featured in a second study, about human thymus T cells.

Material for sequencing was thymocytes. These receptors were collected from a boy in the first two years of life with a congenital heart defect. Each CDR3 is given without its conserved first and last residue. Size tells how often a clone was seen (once, few, many) or the class of an expanded clone, and some rows leave it out.

TRBV6-5	-	TRBJ2-6	ASSGGANVLT
TRBV7-2	-	TRBJ1-6	ASSLGTGLRDSPLH
TRBV7-2	-	TRBJ1-5	ASSLAYVGGYQPQH
TRBV7-8	-	TRBJ1-6	ASSLNRDRVFLSYNSPLH
TRBV4-1	-	TRBJ2-7	ASSPQGEEGSYEQY
TRBV28	once	TRBJ2-7	ASSPSRLAGFYEQY
TRBV7-3	once	TRBJ2-3	ASSSTSGGHTDTQY
TRBV2	-	TRBJ1-2	ASTPRRGPDYGYT
TRBV7-8	few	TRBJ2-7	ASSPNGLVVSYEQY
TRBV7-9	once	TRBJ2-5	ASSPLARGRETQY
TRBV5-5	-	TRBJ2-7	ASSYGQGHEQY
TRBV9	-	TRBJ1-2	ASSGLLTGTGGAGDYGYT
TRBV18	-	TRBJ1-1	ASSLDSLSTEAF
TRBV28	-	TRBJ2-7	ASSLTRDRDYEQY
TRBV9	-	TRBJ1-3	ASSVGESPGNTIY
TRBV9	-	TRBJ1-1	ASSVGARGYTEAF
TRBV7-2	-	TRBJ1-4	ASSLAAAAIGGTNEKLF
TRBV28	-	TRBJ2-7	ASSLCGDRRPPPYYEQY
TRBV9	once	TRBJ1-1	ASSAGTGSREAF
TRBV15	-	TRBJ1-1	ATSTEFPGAKNTEAF
TRBV28	-	TRBJ2-7	ASSLFTHLAAYEQY
TRBV27	-	TRBJ2-7	ASRDRSDEQY
TRBV7-9	-	TRBJ1-2	ASSKGQGYGYT
TRBV29-1	-	TRBJ1-2	SVEAGLQGRGYT
TRBV4-3	-	TRBJ2-5	ASSQDRYGETQY
TRBV4-2	-	TRBJ2-7	ASSHIKTGLPYEQY